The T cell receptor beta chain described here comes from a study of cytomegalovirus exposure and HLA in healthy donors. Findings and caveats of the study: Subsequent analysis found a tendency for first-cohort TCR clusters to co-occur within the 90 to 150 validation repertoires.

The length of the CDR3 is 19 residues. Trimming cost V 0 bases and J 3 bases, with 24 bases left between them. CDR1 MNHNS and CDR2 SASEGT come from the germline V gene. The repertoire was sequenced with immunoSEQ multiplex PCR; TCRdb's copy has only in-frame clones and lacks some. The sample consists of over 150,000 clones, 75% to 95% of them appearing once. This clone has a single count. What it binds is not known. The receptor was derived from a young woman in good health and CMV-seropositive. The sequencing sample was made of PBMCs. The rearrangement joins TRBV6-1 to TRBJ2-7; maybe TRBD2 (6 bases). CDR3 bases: TGTGCCAGCAGTGAAGCGGGGGGTAGGGCTAGCGCGTTGGTCTACGAGCAGTACTTC. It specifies CASSEAGGRASALVYEQYF.